These 31 T cell receptor beta chains originate from one sample sequenced in a study of shared clonotypes between healthy human individuals. Sequencing was performed with immunoSEQ multiplex PCR; in TCRdb, only in-frame clones are kept and a portion is missing. In the table there are about 490,000 clones, 78% of which are singletons. Specimen: PBMCs. These receptor sequences come from a woman in her thirties or forties in good health. Some clones in this sample may be carry-over from other donors' samples.

The rearrangement joins TRBV5-4 to TRBJ2-1; 9 positions agree with TRBD2. The CDR3 spans 13 residues. From germline, CDR1 is SGHNT and CDR2 YYREEE (reference sequence). After removal of 4 bases from V and 8 bases from J, the junction contained 4 bases not matched to a gene. The CDR3 is CASSMAGGDEQFF. In DNA form, the CDR3 reads TGTGCCAGCAGCATGGCGGGGGGGGATGAGCAGTTCTTC.

This chain links TRBV7-3 with TRBJ2-3; perhaps TRBD1 as D (5 bases). From germline, CDR1 is SGHTA and CDR2 FQGTGA. With 8 bases removed from V and 0 bases from J, the gap between germline ends came to 9 bases. This CDR3 is 13 amino acids long. CDR3 residues: CASGAYSTDTQYF. In DNA form, the CDR3 reads TGTGCCAGCGGGGCTTATAGCACAGATACGCAGTATTTT. The full variable domain, with the rest looked up from reference TRBV7-3 and TRBJ2-3, is GAGVSQTPSNKVTEKGKYVELRCDPISGHTALYWYRQSLGQGPEFLIYFQGTGAADDSGLPNDRFFAVRPEGSVSTLKIQRTERGDSAVYLCASGAYSTDTQYFGPGTRLTVL.

This clone was seen only a few times. The CDR3 sequence is CATSIADRYNEQFF. Here the CDR3 DNA reads TGTGCCACCAGCATCGCGGACCGCTACAATGAGCAGTTCTTC. The genes are TRBV15 and TRBJ2-1; D remains unclear. V was trimmed by 4 bases and J by 3 bases, leaving 10 bases between them. This CDR3 spans 14 amino acids. The germline gives CDR1 LNHNV, CDR2 YYDKDF (reference sequence). The full variable domain, its missing parts supplied by reference TRBV15 and TRBJ2-1, is DAMVIQNPRYQVTQFGKPVTLSCSQTLNHNVMYWYQQKSSQAPKLLFHYYDKDFNNEADTPDNFQSRRPNTSFCFLDIRSPGLGDTAMYLCATSIADRYNEQFFGPGTRLTVL.

J is TRBJ1-5 and V is TRBV28; TRBD1 matches at 7 bases. This CDR3 is 15 amino acids long. J was trimmed by 5 bases and V by 5 bases; bases with no gene match: 9. Germline lookup yields CDR1 MDHEN and CDR2 SYDVKM. The CDR3 nucleotides read TGTGCCAGCAGTCGGGTTGACAGGGACCATCAGCCCCAGCATTTT. This gives the protein CASSRVDRDHQPQHF.

The rearrangement links TRBV19 to TRBJ1-2, with a weak D call TRBD1 (6 bases). CDR3 length: 16 residues. Germline V CDR1 and CDR2: LNHDA, SQIVND (reference sequence). Trimming stripped 3 bases from V and 7 bases from J, with 21 bases between. CDR3 DNA sequence: TGTGCCAGTAGTATCCCAGGGGAATGGATTTCAAGTGGCTACACCTTC. It codes for CASSIPGEWISSGYTF. The variable domain in full, with the rest retrieved from reference TRBV19 and TRBJ1-2, is DGGITQSPKYLFRKEGQNVTLSCEQNLNHDAMYWYRQDPGQGLRLIYYSQIVNDFQKGDIAEGYSVSREKKESFPLTVTSAQKNPTAFYLCASSIPGEWISSGYTFGSGTRLTVV.

This clone has a handful of counts. CDR3 coding DNA: TGTGCCAGCAGTTTAGGTGGGGCTAGCGGGTTAGTGAATGAGCAGTTCTTC. Protein product: CASSLGGASGLVNEQFF. The J gene is TRBJ2-1, the V gene TRBV28; 8 bases line up with TRBD2. The CDR3 spans 17 residues. After removal of 2 bases from V and 7 bases from J, the junction contained 13 bases not matched to a gene. Germline V CDR1 and CDR2: MDHEN, SYDVKM.

The chain employs TRBV30 and TRBJ1-3; D gene ambiguous. The CDR3 extends over 14 amino acids. The V end was cut by 0 bases, the J end by 0 bases, with 6 bases between. CDR1 and CDR2 from the germline V gene are GTSNPN and SVGIG (reference sequence). CDR3 residues: CAWSVAPSGNTIYF. The CDR3 DNA reads TGTGCCTGGAGTGTGGCTCCCTCTGGAAACACCATATATTTT. The variable domain in full, completed from reference TRBV30 and TRBJ1-3, reads SQTIHQWPATLVQPVGSPLSLECTVEGTSNPNLYWYRQAAGRGLQLLFYSVGIGQISSEVPQNLSASRPQDRQFILSSKKLLLSDSGFYLCAWSVAPSGNTIYFGEGSWLTVV.

This chain connects TRBV30 to TRBJ1-1; D possibly corresponds to TRBD1 (5 bases). CDR3 length: 13 amino acids. Germline CDR1 is GTSNPN and CDR2 is SVGIG (reference sequence). The V gene lost 0 bases and the J gene lost 10 bases, with 15 bases spanning the gap. CDR3 sequence (DNA): TGTGCCTGGAGTGTAGGGGCCCCGGGGCGAGCTTTCTTT. It translates to CAWSVGAPGRAFF.

CDR3 amino acids: CASKRLGPYNEQFF. DNA for the CDR3: TGTGCCAGCAAACGGCTGGGCCCTTACAATGAGCAGTTCTTC. V and J are TRBV6-5 and TRBJ2-1; D remains ambiguous. There are 14 residues in the CDR3. CDR1 and CDR2 from the germline V gene are MNHEY and SVGAGI. V dropped 7 bases and J dropped 4 bases, with 14 bases sitting between them.

This clone was detected only a few times. The genes are TRBV4-3 and TRBJ2-7, with 10 bases fitting TRBD2. After removal of 0 bases from V and 2 bases from J, the junction contained 4 bases not matched to a gene. The CDR3 is 16 residues long. Germline lookup yields CDR1 LGHNA and CDR2 YSLEER. The CDR3 sequence: CASSQDLTSGAYEQYF. The CDR3 nucleotides are TGCGCCAGCAGCCAAGATTTAACTAGCGGGGCCTACGAGCAGTACTTC.

This chain uses TRBV7-9 with TRBJ2-7; a weak D match, TRBD1 (6 bases). The CDR3 loop spans 14 amino acids. Germline assignment: CDR1 SEHNR and CDR2 FQNEAQ (reference sequence). V shed 3 bases and J shed 0 bases, with 9 bases lying between them. The CDR3 DNA reads as TGTGCCAGCAGCTTCCCAGGGGACTCCTACGAGCAGTACTTC. This encodes CASSFPGDSYEQYF.

V gene TRBV7-2 combines with J gene TRBJ2-5, with TRBD2 identical over 8 bases. In germline, CDR1 is SGHTA, CDR2 FQGNSA. CDR3 length: 14 amino acids. The V and J ends lost 4 bases and 5 bases, in that order; junction bases with no gene match: 6. The CDR3 nucleotides are TGTGCCAGCAGCTCCAGCGGGAGCAGCGAGACCCAGTACTTC. Protein: CASSSSGSSETQYF.

This chain uses TRBV7-8 with TRBJ2-1, with D possibly matching TRBD2 (5 bases). V lost 4 bases, J lost 9 bases, and 7 bases lay in between. This CDR3 region has 11 residues. The germline gives CDR1 SGHVS, CDR2 FQNEAQ. The CDR3 reads CASSSGVEQFF. In DNA, the CDR3 is TGTGCCAGCAGCTCCGGGGTTGAGCAGTTCTTC. Supplemented by reference TRBV7-8 and TRBJ2-1, the full variable domain reads GAGVSQSPRYKVAKRGQDVALRCDPISGHVSLFWYQQALGQGPEFLTYFQNEAQLDKSGLPSDRFFAERPEGSVSTLKIQRTQQEDSAVYLCASSSGVEQFFGPGTRLTVL.

This clone was picked up one time. The chain links TRBV27 to TRBJ2-7; D is ambiguous. V lost 3 bases and J 5 bases, leaving 17 bases between the germline ends. The CDR3 length is 15 residues. Germline CDR1 MNHEY, CDR2 SMNVEV (reference sequence). The CDR3 DNA reads as TGTGCCAGCAGTTTCGTGGGAAGAATCCGGGACGAGCAGTACTTC. Translating gives CASSFVGRIRDEQYF.

The V gene is TRBV6-6, the J gene TRBJ1-1; D unresolved. Germline loops: CDR1 MNHNY, CDR2 SVGAGI (reference sequence). The CDR3 is made up of 13 amino acids. With 10 bases removed from V and 1 base from J, the gap between germline ends came to 13 bases. As DNA, the CDR3 is TGTGCCACCTCGTGGAACCGGAACACTGAAGCTTTCTTT. Protein: CATSWNRNTEAFF.

CDR3 sequence (DNA): TGTGCCAGCAGTTTAGCGGGAGTTACAGATACGCAGTATTTT. It codes for CASSLAGVTDTQYF. The V gene is TRBV2, the J gene TRBJ2-3; 9 bases map to TRBD2. CDR1 is SNHLY and CDR2 is FYNNEI in the germline V gene. The V gene end was trimmed by 5 bases and the J gene end by 3 bases; junction bases not matched to a gene: 3. The CDR3 is made up of 14 amino acids.

This clone was recorded once. J is TRBJ1-1 and V is TRBV6-5; D might be TRBD1 (5 bases). In germline, CDR1 is MNHEY, CDR2 SVGAGI. The CDR3 is made up of 14 amino acids. The V end was cut by 4 bases, the J end by 1 base, with 10 bases between. The CDR3 region is CASSWSGPNTEAFF. The CDR3 nucleotides are TGTGCCAGCAGTTGGTCAGGGCCGAACACTGAAGCTTTCTTT.

To note about this clone: A far larger clone is one base from this, pointing to a likely read error. Other DNA sequences in this sample translate to the same CDR3. The V call is TRBV4-2, the J call TRBJ2-1, with TRBD2 matching 8 bases. The CDR3 is 19 amino acids. Looked up from germline, CDR1 is LGHNA and CDR2 is YNFKEQ. Germline trimming cut 3 bases from V and 7 bases from J; bases unmatched to any gene: 20. DNA of the CDR3: TGTGCCAGCAGCCAGGAATCCGGGACTAGGGACATCGGCGGGAATGAGCAGTTCTTC. Protein: CASSQESGTRDIGGNEQFF.

This clone has a single count. The J gene is TRBJ2-5, the V gene TRBV10-2; TRBD2 is a possible D gene (5 bases). Germline lookup yields CDR1 WSHSY and CDR2 SAAADI. The CDR3 length is 13 residues. V was clipped by 8 bases and J by 2 bases, with 12 bases between them. CDR3 in DNA: TGCGCCAGCTCTCAGCGGAGACAAGAGACCCAGTACTTC. Its protein product is CASSQRRQETQYF.

The V gene is TRBV5-4, the J gene TRBJ2-3, with TRBD1 matching 7 bases. The length of the CDR3 is 15 residues. Germline V gene sequence: CDR1 SGHNT, CDR2 YYREEE (reference sequence). Trimming removed 2 bases from V and 0 bases from J; junction bases left unmatched: 3. The CDR3 here is CASSFNRGSTDTQYF. CDR3 sequence (DNA): TGTGCCAGCAGCTTTAACAGGGGTAGCACAGATACGCAGTATTTT.

The V call is TRBV5-8, the J call TRBJ2-1; D is unresolved. Trimming left V 0 bases short and J 7 bases short, with 8 bases between. There are 13 residues in the CDR3. CDR1 is SGHTS, CDR2 YDEGEE, per germline. CDR3 DNA: TGTGCCAGCAGCTTGGGAGTCGGGAATGAGCAGTTCTTC. This codes for CASSLGVGNEQFF. Combining the CDR3 with reference TRBV5-8 and TRBJ2-1 gives the whole variable domain EAGVTQSPTHLIKTRGQQATLRCSPISGHTSVYWYQQALGLGLQFLLWYDEGEERNRGNFPPRFSGRQFPNYSSELNVNALELEDSALYLCASSLGVGNEQFFGPGTRLTVL.

In the case of this clone: Given a much more abundant clone one base away, this may be a read error. V gene TRBV27 combines with J gene TRBJ2-5; 10 bases are shared with TRBD1. Looked up from germline, CDR1 is MNHEY and CDR2 is SMNVEV (reference sequence). This CDR3 comprises 20 residues. The CDR3, as DNA: TGTGCCGGCAGCCTAGGATGGGGAAAGACAGGGGGCGGTTTCCCAGAGACCCAGTACTTC. Its translation: CAGSLGWGKTGGGFPETQYF.

The chain uses TRBV10-2 and TRBJ2-3; 7 nucleotides match TRBD2. The CDR3 length is 20 residues. V was pared by 3 bases and J by 0 bases, with 18 bases of the junction left unmatched. CDR1 and CDR2 from the germline V gene are WSHSY and SAAADI. This CDR3 reads CASSELLSYLRGNSTDTQYF. The CDR3 DNA sequence: TGCGCCAGCAGTGAACTCCTTAGCTATTTGCGGGGGAATAGCACAGATACGCAGTATTTT.

Of note for this clone: Relative to the germline gene, one junction end is altered; a read error may explain this. The same CDR3 arises from other DNA sequences in this sample as well. The V and J genes are TRBV4-1 and TRBJ1-1, with 7 positions matching TRBD1. The CDR3 loop spans 16 amino acids. From germline, CDR1 is MGHRA and CDR2 YSYEKL. CDR3 loop: CASSQLSGTANTEAFF. As DNA, the CDR3 is TGCGCCAGCAGCCAGCTAAGCGGGACAGCGAACACTGAAGCTTTCTTC.

The V and J genes are TRBV19 and TRBJ2-1, with 7 positions matching TRBD2. J lost 1 base, V lost 5 bases, and 5 bases had no gene match. The CDR3 extends over 15 amino acids. Looked up from germline, CDR1 is LNHDA and CDR2 is SQIVND (reference sequence). DNA for the CDR3: TGTGCCAGTAGTCCTTGGACTAGTTCCTACAATGAGCAGTTCTTC. Translating it yields CASSPWTSSYNEQFF. The full variable domain, completed using reference TRBV19 and TRBJ2-1, is DGGITQSPKYLFRKEGQNVTLSCEQNLNHDAMYWYRQDPGQGLRLIYYSQIVNDFQKGDIAEGYSVSREKKESFPLTVTSAQKNPTAFYLCASSPWTSSYNEQFFGPGTRLTVL.

This chain links TRBV9 with TRBJ2-7; D gene unclear. The germline V gene encodes CDR1 SGDLS and CDR2 YYNGEE. Trimming removed 3 bases from V and 2 bases from J, with 12 bases in between. CDR3 size: 14 residues. Here the CDR3 reads CASSADDGTYEQYF. CDR3 DNA sequence: TGTGCCAGCAGCGCCGACGACGGTACCTACGAGCAGTACTTC.

The rearrangement links TRBV5-4 to TRBJ2-3; D is possibly TRBD2 (6 bases). Looked up from germline, CDR1 is SGHNT and CDR2 is YYREEE (reference sequence). Trimming removed 1 base from V and 1 base from J, with 7 bases in between. The CDR3 extends over 14 amino acids. DNA of the CDR3: TGTGCCAGCAGCTTGCCTAGCGGCACAGATACGCAGTATTTT. Its protein product is CASSLPSGTDTQYF.

The chain combines TRBV4-1 with TRBJ2-3, with D perhaps TRBD2 (6 bases). Trimming took off 8 bases at V and 3 bases at J, with 15 bases between the two ends. Germline V lookup: CDR1 MGHRA, CDR2 YSYEKL. The CDR3 runs to 14 residues. The CDR3 coding sequence is TGCGCCAGCGGACCCGGGCTAGCGACAGATACGCAGTATTTT. This sequence encodes CASGPGLATDTQYF.

The chain joins TRBV10-3 to TRBJ2-3; maybe TRBD2 (6 bases). Trimming removed 3 bases from V and 1 base from J, with 11 bases in between. Germline CDR1 ENHRY, CDR2 SYGVKD. The CDR3 contains 15 residues. CDR3 in amino acids: CAISEAGRGTDTQYF. In nucleotides, the CDR3 is TGTGCCATCAGTGAAGCGGGTCGGGGCACAGATACGCAGTATTTT.

This chain connects TRBV19 to TRBJ2-3; 8 positions match TRBD2. Germline V gene sequence: CDR1 LNHDA, CDR2 SQIVND (reference sequence). V trimming: 5 bases; J trimming: 4 bases; junction bases outside the gene matches: 5. This CDR3 comprises 14 residues. The DNA for the CDR3 is TGTGCCAGTAGTCTAGCGGGCTTCTCAGATACGCAGTATTTT. Residues: CASSLAGFSDTQYF.

V usage is TRBV11-2 and J usage is TRBJ1-4, with D unclear. Germline CDR1 is SGHAT and CDR2 is FQNNGV. The CDR3 has 16 residues. V was clipped by 0 bases and J by 0 bases, with 8 bases between them. CDR3 loop: CASSLDPDATNEKLFF. CDR3 DNA: TGTGCCAGCAGCTTAGATCCCGATGCAACTAATGAAAAACTGTTTTTT.